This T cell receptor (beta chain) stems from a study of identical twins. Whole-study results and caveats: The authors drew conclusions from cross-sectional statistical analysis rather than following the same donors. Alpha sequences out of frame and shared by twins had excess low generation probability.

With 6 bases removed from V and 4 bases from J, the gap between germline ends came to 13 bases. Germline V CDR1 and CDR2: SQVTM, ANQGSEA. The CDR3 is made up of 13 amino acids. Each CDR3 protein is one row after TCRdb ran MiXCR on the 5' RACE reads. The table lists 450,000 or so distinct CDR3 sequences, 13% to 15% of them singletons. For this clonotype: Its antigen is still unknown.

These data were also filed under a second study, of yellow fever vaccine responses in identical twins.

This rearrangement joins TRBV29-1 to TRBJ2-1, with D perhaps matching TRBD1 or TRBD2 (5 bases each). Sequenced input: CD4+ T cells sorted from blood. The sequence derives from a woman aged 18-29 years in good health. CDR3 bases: TGCAGCGTGAGGGGTTTCGGTTACAATGAGCAGTTCTTC. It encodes CSVRGFGYNEQFF.